The clone carrying this T cell receptor beta chain has more than one count but fewer than ten. Its matching antigen is unknown. CD4+ T cells that had been cultured provided DNA sequenced with the Oncomine TCR Beta short-read assay. Using its own MiXCR run on the PCR reads, TCRdb lists one record per CDR3 protein. The sample has about 18,000 distinct CDR3 sequences, around 70% seen once. CDR3 length: 11 amino acids. Deletions cut 5 bases from V and 5 bases from J, with 7 bases between. The germline V gene has CDR1 DFQATT and CDR2 SNEGSKA (reference sequence). These data belong to a study of vaccination and CD4 T cells after COVID-19. Study results and limitations: The analysis of convalescent patients involved relatively few individuals and lacked early post-infection timepoints.

Treatment reported: roughly 10-day PBMC culture with coronavirus spike peptide pools or control peptides (ViraFEST assay). This chain uses TRBV20-1 with TRBJ1-5; D perhaps matches TRBD1 (5 bases). The receptor was isolated from a human donor who had recovered from COVID-19. The source material was CD4+ T cells from blood, cultured in vitro. CDR3 bases: TGCAGTGCTGGGGGGTATCAGCCCCAGCATTTT. Its translation is CSAGGYQPQHF.